These T cell receptor beta chains were read from a single sample in a study of PD-1 blockade in classical Hodgkin lymphoma. Some clones are missing from TCRdb's copy, which holds only in-frame ones; the method was immunoSEQ multiplex PCR. The sample records approximately 65,000 clones, about 92% being singletons. This material consisted of peripheral blood mononuclear cells (PBMCs), taken before the fourth cycle of nivolumab. All receptors derive from a human donor with classical Hodgkin lymphoma. CDR3s include the opening cysteine and the closing phenylalanine or tryptophan. D genes are given only for firm matches. Expanded clones get a size class; other rows say once, few or many, or leave the size out.

j_call d_call v_call clone_size cdr3_aa cdr3_nt
TRBJ1-4 - TRBV7-9 - CASSFSVGPRSEKLFF TGTGCCAGCAGCTTTTCTGTGGGGCCCAGGAGTGAAAAACTGTTTTTT
TRBJ2-7 - TRBV9 - CASSVGANQEYEQYF TGTGCCAGCAGCGTAGGGGCAAACCAAGAATACGAGCAGTACTTC
TRBJ1-3 - TRBV9 - CASSVVPGISGNTIYF TGTGCCAGCAGCGTAGTTCCGGGAATCTCCGGAAACACCATATATTTT
TRBJ2-3 TRBD2 TRBV28 - CASSLMRGGHNTQYF TGTGCCAGCAGTTTAATGCGGGGGGGCCACAATACGCAGTATTTT
TRBJ2-7 - TRBV7-2 once CASSFPHDSQSYEQYF TGTGCCAGCAGCTTCCCCCATGATTCCCAATCCTACGAGCAGTACTTC
TRBJ2-7 - TRBV18 once CASSQVGFYEQYF TGTGCCAGCTCACAGGTGGGCTTCTACGAGCAGTACTTC
TRBJ2-5 - TRBV19 - CASSGGGAHQYF TGTGCCAGTAGTGGGGGTGGGGCCCACCAGTACTTC
TRBJ1-4 - TRBV19 - CASSTLRQATNEKLFF TGTGCCAGTAGTACCCTCCGACAGGCAACTAATGAAAAACTGTTTTTT
TRBJ2-1 - TRBV11-3 - CASSFRGANYNEQFF TGTGCCAGCAGCTTCCGGGGGGCGAACTACAATGAGCAGTTCTTC
TRBJ2-7 TRBD1 TRBV10-3 - CAISRIGQGTYEQYF TGTGCCATCAGTCGAATTGGACAGGGGACCTACGAGCAGTACTTC
TRBJ2-7 - TRBV19 - CASSTTGSAYEQYF TGTGCCAGTAGTACCACAGGATCCGCCTACGAGCAGTACTTC
TRBJ2-1 TRBD2 TRBV10-3 - CAISGLAGGSSYNEQFF TGTGCCATCAGTGGACTAGCGGGGGGAAGCTCCTACAATGAGCAGTTCTTC
TRBJ1-4 TRBD1 TRBV18 - CASSPPGQGTHNEKLFF TGTGCCAGCTCACCTCCCGGACAGGGGACCCACAATGAAAAACTGTTTTTT
TRBJ2-7 - TRBV6-5 - CASSPGTATYEQYF TGTGCCAGCAGCCCCGGGACGGCTACCTACGAGCAGTACTTC
TRBJ2-1 TRBD1 TRBV5-5 - CASSLQTGGVDEQFF TGTGCCAGCAGCTTGCAGACAGGGGGCGTCGATGAGCAGTTCTTC
TRBJ2-7 - TRBV28 - CASSFVASYEQYF TGTGCCAGCAGTTTTGTAGCCTCCTACGAGCAGTACTTC
TRBJ1-5 - TRBV6-4 - CASSEAGFGQPQHF TGTGCCAGCAGTGAGGCAGGGTTTGGTCAGCCCCAGCATTTT
TRBJ1-5 TRBD1 TRBV2 - CASSPGQLGNQPQHF TGTGCCAGCAGCCCGGGACAGCTAGGGAATCAGCCCCAGCATTTT
TRBJ2-1 TRBD1 TRBV15 - CATSRELTGNNEQFF TGTGCCACCAGCAGAGAACTGACAGGGAACAATGAGCAGTTCTTC
TRBJ2-1 TRBD2 TRBV7-2 - CASSFAGVYNEQFF TGTGCCAGCAGCTTTGCGGGGGTTTACAATGAGCAGTTCTTC
TRBJ1-1 - TRBV15 - CATSREDFGFTEAFF TGTGCCACCAGCAGAGAAGACTTCGGCTTCACTGAAGCTTTCTTT
TRBJ1-1 - TRBV6-1 - CASSEAPTGGWTEAFF TGTGCCAGCAGTGAAGCCCCGACGGGGGGATGGACTGAAGCTTTCTTT
TRBJ1-2 TRBD1 TRBV19 - CASSILTGPNYGYTF TGTGCCAGTAGTATTCTGACAGGGCCGAACTATGGCTACACCTTC
TRBJ2-2 TRBD2 TRBV28 - CASSSGLAGWTGELFF TGTGCCAGCAGTTCGGGACTAGCGGGATGGACCGGGGAGCTGTTTTTT
TRBJ2-5 - TRBV28 - CASSLTTDPSPDQETQYF TGTGCCAGCAGTTTAACAACCGATCCATCCCCAGATCAAGAGACCCAGTACTTC
TRBJ1-4 - TRBV6-5 - CASSFWLGEIDEKLFF TGTGCCAGCAGTTTTTGGCTGGGAGAGATTGATGAAAAACTGTTTTTT
TRBJ1-1 TRBD1 TRBV28 - CASSAGGLGDTEAFF TGTGCCAGCAGCGCAGGGGGGCTAGGGGACACTGAAGCTTTCTTT
TRBJ1-4 - TRBV29-1 - CSVEGSDEKLFF TGCAGCGTTGAAGGGTCGGATGAAAAACTGTTTTTT
TRBJ1-5 - TRBV5-1 once CASSPGTGGNQPQHF TGCGCCAGCAGCCCGGGGACCGGGGGCAATCAGCCCCAGCATTTT
TRBJ1-1 - TRBV5-4 - CASSLGGADSNTEAFF TGTGCCAGCAGCTTGGGGGGGGCGGATTCGAACACTGAAGCTTTCTTT
TRBJ1-2 - TRBV14 - CASSQDPGGTYGYTF TGTGCCAGCAGCCAAGACCCAGGTGGAACCTATGGCTACACCTTC
TRBJ2-7 - TRBV6-6 - CASSSGPPYEQYF TGTGCCAGCAGCTCCGGGCCCCCCTACGAGCAGTACTTC
TRBJ2-4 TRBD2 TRBV29-1 - CSVGVVGGQGWLGDIQYF TGCAGCGTTGGGGTAGTGGGAGGGCAAGGTTGGTTAGGTGACATTCAGTACTTC
TRBJ1-1 - TRBV7-9 - CASSLVVGGNTEAFF TGTGCCAGCAGCTTAGTTGTCGGGGGGAACACTGAAGCTTTCTTT
TRBJ2-1 - TRBV6-5 - CASSYSPGAAYSEQFF TGTGCCAGCAGTTACTCACCCGGGGCGGCCTACAGTGAGCAGTTCTTC
TRBJ1-4 - TRBV6-1 once CASSEVVDRSGYEKLFF TGTGCCAGCAGTGAAGTTGTCGACAGGTCGGGGTATGAAAAACTGTTTTTT
TRBJ1-2 - TRBV6-1 - CASFQRGAYYGYTF TGTGCCAGCTTTCAGAGGGGGGCTTACTATGGCTACACCTTC
TRBJ1-2 - TRBV19 few CASSMGRKGYTF TGTGCCAGTAGTATGGGCAGGAAAGGCTACACCTTC
TRBJ2-3 - TRBV9 - CASTPLDYSTDTQYF TGTGCCAGCACCCCCCTGGACTATAGCACAGATACGCAGTATTTT
TRBJ2-1 TRBD2 TRBV5-8 - CASSAETSGSGSYNEQFF TGTGCCAGCAGCGCCGAGACTAGCGGGAGTGGGTCCTACAATGAGCAGTTCTTC
TRBJ2-4 TRBD1 TRBV11-2 once CASSLAGDSEAKNIQYF TGTGCCAGCAGCTTAGCCGGGGACAGCGAGGCCAAAAACATTCAGTACTTC
TRBJ2-1 - TRBV5-1 - CASSLAHEGYNEQFF TGCGCCAGCAGCTTGGCCCATGAGGGGTACAATGAGCAGTTCTTC
TRBJ2-1 - TRBV2 - CAIRASSYNEQFF TGTGCCATCCGGGCGAGCTCCTACAATGAGCAGTTCTTC
TRBJ1-2 - TRBV2 - CASSLTDTYGYTF TGTGCCAGCAGTCTGACAGACACCTATGGCTACACCTTC
TRBJ2-3 TRBD2 TRBV7-9 - CASSPLAGWVTDTQYF TGTGCCAGCAGCCCGTTAGCGGGGTGGGTCACAGATACGCAGTATTTT
TRBJ1-1 - TRBV9 - CASSVVLPHMNTEAFF TGTGCCAGCAGCGTAGTCCTACCGCATATGAACACTGAAGCTTTCTTT
TRBJ2-5 TRBD2 TRBV2 - CASRTVMAGEGKETQYF TGTGCCAGCAGGACCGTTATGGCGGGAGAGGGCAAAGAGACCCAGTACTTC
TRBJ2-4 - TRBV6-1 - CASSEATIAKNIQYF TGTGCCAGCAGTGAAGCAACTATAGCCAAAAACATTCAGTACTTC
TRBJ2-1 TRBD1 TRBV30 - CAWGTKAHRDRSPNEQFF TGTGCCTGGGGTACCAAGGCCCACCGGGACAGAAGTCCCAATGAGCAGTTCTTC
TRBJ1-1 - TRBV6-5 once CASSQTEKAFF TGTGCCAGCAGTCAGACAGAAAAAGCTTTCTTT
TRBJ2-5 - TRBV5-6 - CASSSTVEETQYF TGTGCCAGCAGCTCGACAGTAGAAGAGACCCAGTACTTC
TRBJ2-1 TRBD2 TRBV14 - CASSQGVQRENEQFF TGTGCCAGCAGCCAAGGAGTTCAGCGGGAGAATGAGCAGTTCTTC
TRBJ2-2 TRBD2 TRBV9 - CASSVVPAGENTGELFF TGTGCCAGCAGCGTAGTGCCAGCGGGGGAAAACACCGGGGAGCTGTTTTTT
TRBJ1-1 - TRBV5-8 - CASSLGMNTEAFF TGTGCCAGCAGCTTGGGAATGAACACTGAAGCTTTCTTT
TRBJ1-3 TRBD1 TRBV28 - CASTRPTGLNTIYF TGTGCCAGCACCCGACCGACAGGGTTAAACACCATATATTTT